Below are 30 T cell receptor beta chains sequenced from a single sample in a study of blood T cell repertoires in COVID-19. Here immunoSEQ multiplex PCR was the method, and the copy in TCRdb shows in-frame clones only, minus some. The sample lists roughly 120,000 clones, about 83% occurring once. Material: peripheral blood. The receptor set was obtained from a human donor in a cohort sampled during active COVID-19.

The chain recombines TRBV28 with TRBJ1-1; D call uncertain. V lost 6 bases and J lost 0, with 14 bases in between. The CDR3 runs to 15 residues. Germline V gene data show CDR1 as MDHEN and CDR2 as SYDVKM. CDR3 DNA sequence: TGTGCCAGCAGGCGGCGAGGGATCTTGAACACTGAAGCTTTCTTT. It yields the protein CASRRRGILNTEAFF.

The rearrangement links TRBV5-1 to TRBJ2-1; D is undetermined. Germline CDR1 SGHRS, CDR2 YFSETQ. V was cut by 1 base and J by 7 bases, with 9 bases left in between. The CDR3 is 13 amino acids. The CDR3 bases are TGCGCCAGCAGCTTGCCGCGTGGTAATGAGCAGTTCTTC. Amino acids: CASSLPRGNEQFF.

The CDR3 bases are TGTGCCATCAGGATTCAGACAGGGGGCTTCTATGGCTACACCTTC. Translation gives CAIRIQTGGFYGYTF. The gene calls are TRBV10-3 and TRBJ1-2, with 10 bases that match TRBD1. Germline lookup yields CDR1 ENHRY and CDR2 SYGVKD. This CDR3 spans 15 amino acids. The V gene end was trimmed by 6 bases and the J gene end by 4 bases; junction bases not matched to a gene: 8.

The rearrangement links TRBV19 to TRBJ2-7; D possibly corresponds to TRBD1 (6 bases). V lost 2 bases and J 5 bases, leaving 10 bases between the germline ends. The V gene's germline CDR1 is LNHDA and CDR2 SQIVND (reference sequence). This CDR3 is 13 amino acids long. The CDR3 loop reads CASSIRGWNEQYF. The CDR3 DNA sequence: TGTGCCAGTAGTATAAGGGGGTGGAACGAGCAGTACTTC. Based on the CDR3 plus reference TRBV19 and TRBJ2-7, the full variable domain is DGGITQSPKYLFRKEGQNVTLSCEQNLNHDAMYWYRQDPGQGLRLIYYSQIVNDFQKGDIAEGYSVSREKKESFPLTVTSAQKNPTAFYLCASSIRGWNEQYFGPGTRLTVT.

The chain has TRBV5-1 and TRBJ1-5; the D is unclear. Germline V gene sequence: CDR1 SGHRS, CDR2 YFSETQ. V shed 5 bases and J shed 2 bases, with 8 bases lying between them. This CDR3 is built from 13 residues. The CDR3 loop reads CASSSGGNQPQHF. The CDR3 DNA reads TGCGCCAGCAGTTCCGGGGGCAATCAGCCCCAGCATTTT.

This sequence joins TRBV27 and TRBJ1-1, with no clear D. V lost 2 bases and J 4 bases, leaving 11 bases between the germline ends. CDR3 length: 14 amino acids. From germline, CDR1 is MNHEY and CDR2 SMNVEV (reference sequence). The CDR3 sequence is CASSLNSYPTEAFF. CDR3 nucleotides: TGTGCCAGCAGTTTAAACAGCTACCCCACTGAAGCTTTCTTT.

This chain links TRBV28 with TRBJ2-7, with D possibly matching TRBD1 (5 bases). V was shortened by 2 bases and J by 0 bases, with 17 bases between the two germline ends. CDR3 length: 17 amino acids. From germline, CDR1 is MDHEN and CDR2 SYDVKM. The CDR3 region has the DNA TGTGCCAGCAGTTTACCTACCGCAGGGCACCTCTCCTACGAGCAGTACTTC. This codes for CASSLPTAGHLSYEQYF.

The chain recombines TRBV11-3 with TRBJ2-1; 10 bases align to TRBD2. Germline V gene sequence: CDR1 SGHNT, CDR2 YENEEA. The CDR3 consists of 17 residues. V lost 2 bases to trimming and J lost 2 bases; unmatched junction nucleotides: 6. CDR3 region: CASSLRSGRAPYNEQFF. The CDR3 DNA follows: TGTGCCAGCAGCTTAAGAAGCGGGAGGGCCCCCTACAATGAGCAGTTCTTC.

V usage is TRBV7-9 and J usage is TRBJ1-2; 7 bases line up with TRBD1. Trimming cost V 8 bases and J 7 bases; bases outside gene matches: 10. Per germline, CDR1 SEHNR and CDR2 FQNEAQ (reference sequence). The CDR3 length is 13 residues. The CDR3: CASVITGESGYTF. The DNA for the CDR3 is TGTGCCAGCGTTATTACAGGGGAGAGTGGCTACACCTTC. Full variable domain (remainder filled in from reference TRBV7-9 and TRBJ1-2): DTGVSQNPRHKITKRGQNVTFRCDPISEHNRLYWYRQTLGQGPEFLTYFQNEAQLEKSRLLSDRFSAERPKGSFSTLEIQRTEQGDSAMYLCASVITGESGYTFGSGTRLTVV.

This chain connects TRBV2 to TRBJ1-5; a possible D gene is TRBD1 (6 bases). There are 16 residues in the CDR3. The ends were cut back, 6 bases at V and 2 bases at J, with 17 bases in the middle. Germline CDR1 and CDR2: SNHLY and FYNNEI. The CDR3 spells CASSKGGGLRNQPQHF. Written as DNA, the CDR3 is TGTGCCAGCAGCAAGGGGGGGGGATTGCGCAATCAGCCCCAGCATTTT.

This clone was detected a few times. The chain has TRBV7-2 and TRBJ2-1; D is unresolved. This CDR3 spans 14 amino acids. V was pared by 7 bases and J by 2 bases, with 12 bases between. The germline V gene encodes CDR1 SGHTA and CDR2 FQGNSA. The CDR3: CASTPAVAYNEQFF. CDR3 bases: TGTGCCAGCACCCCCGCGGTGGCCTACAATGAGCAGTTCTTC.

This sequence joins TRBV7-8 and TRBJ2-1; D unresolved. The CDR3 consists of 13 residues. Trimming took off 5 bases at V and 6 bases at J, with 11 bases between the two ends. Germline V gene data show CDR1 as SGHVS and CDR2 as FQNEAQ. This CDR3 reads CASSLSSPNEQFF. Written as DNA, the CDR3 is TGTGCCAGCAGCCTCAGTAGCCCCAATGAGCAGTTCTTC.

The chain carries TRBV7-3 and TRBJ2-7, with TRBD2 matching over 11 bases. Germline trimming cut 5 bases from V and 6 bases from J; bases unmatched to any gene: 3. The CDR3 runs 13 residues. Germline values: CDR1 SGHTA, CDR2 FQGTGA. The CDR3 loop is CASSIGTSGEQYF. CDR3 bases: TGTGCCAGCAGCATAGGGACTAGCGGCGAGCAGTACTTC.

This clone has more than one count but fewer than ten. V is TRBV29-1 and J is TRBJ2-3, with TRBD1 matching over 10 bases. CDR3 length: 15 residues. Unmatched junction bases numbered 6, after V lost 4 bases and J lost 2 bases. In germline, CDR1 is SQVTM, CDR2 ANQGSEA. Written as DNA, the CDR3 is TGCAGCGTTGCCCGGACAGGGGGGTTCACAGATACGCAGTATTTT. Translated, it gives CSVARTGGFTDTQYF.

This chain joins TRBV27 and TRBJ2-1, with 10 nucleotides matching TRBD2. Losses at the gene ends were 4 bases for V and 7 bases for J; bases not matched to a gene: 7. The length of the CDR3 is 15 residues. Germline CDR1 and CDR2: MNHEY and SMNVEV (reference sequence). In nucleotides, the CDR3 is TGTGCCAGCAGTTCTCCGAGGACTAGCGGTAATGAGCAGTTCTTC. Translated, it gives CASSSPRTSGNEQFF.

This chain connects TRBV7-9 to TRBJ2-1, with 9 bases lining up with TRBD2. J lost 15 bases, V lost 7 bases, and 13 bases had no gene match. From germline, CDR1 is SEHNR and CDR2 FQNEAQ (reference sequence). The CDR3 contains 13 residues. The CDR3 here is CASTQTSGHKGFF. For the CDR3, the DNA is TGTGCCAGCACCCAGACTAGCGGCCATAAGGGGTTCTTC.

The V gene is TRBV29-1, the J gene TRBJ1-1; the D gene is possibly TRBD1 (5 bases). Trimming cost V 4 bases and J 1 base, with 13 bases left between them. From germline, CDR1 is SQVTM and CDR2 ANQGSEA. CDR3 length: 14 residues. The CDR3, as DNA: TGCAGCGTTGCTCGGGGGACCGGGAACACTGAAGCTTTCTTT. Translated, it gives CSVARGTGNTEAFF.

The V call is TRBV9, the J call TRBJ2-2; TRBD1 is a possible D gene (5 bases). Germline V lookup: CDR1 SGDLS, CDR2 YYNGEE. Deletions cut 3 bases from V and 5 bases from J, with 8 bases between. The CDR3 is 13 amino acids. CDR3 nucleotide sequence: TGTGCCAGCAGCGCGCCAGGGACCGGGGAGCTGTTTTTT. Its protein is CASSAPGTGELFF.

The genes are TRBV27 and TRBJ1-5, with D possibly being TRBD1 (6 bases). The V gene lost 3 bases and the J gene lost 4 bases, with 13 bases spanning the gap. Germline V CDR1 and CDR2: MNHEY, SMNVEV (reference sequence). The CDR3 has 15 amino acids. The CDR3 sequence: CASSLIQGPNQPQHF. CDR3 nucleotide sequence: TGTGCCAGCAGTTTGATACAGGGACCGAATCAGCCCCAGCATTTT.

The chain links TRBV19 to TRBJ1-1, with 7 bases that match TRBD1. The germline V gene has CDR1 LNHDA and CDR2 SQIVND (reference sequence). The CDR3 has 18 amino acids. V gave up 6 bases and J gave up 3 bases; unmatched junction bases: 19. CDR3 nucleotides: TGTGCCAGTAGGGGCCGGCCAGGGGGTTCTGGGTGGGACACTGAAGCTTTCTTT. Translated: CASRGRPGGSGWDTEAFF. The full variable domain, rest sourced from reference TRBV19 and TRBJ1-1, is DGGITQSPKYLFRKEGQNVTLSCEQNLNHDAMYWYRQDPGQGLRLIYYSQIVNDFQKGDIAEGYSVSREKKESFPLTVTSAQKNPTAFYLCASRGRPGGSGWDTEAFFGQGTRLTVV.

The chain recombines TRBV7-2 with TRBJ1-2, with 9 positions matching TRBD1. This CDR3 has 16 amino acids. J gave up 6 bases and V 5 bases, and 13 bases lay outside the gene matches. Germline loops: CDR1 SGHTA, CDR2 FQGNSA. Written as DNA, the CDR3 is TGTGCCAGCAGCCCCCAAGCGTTTGGGACAGGGCATGGCTACACCTTC. Translated, it gives CASSPQAFGTGHGYTF.

V is TRBV10-2 and J is TRBJ2-7; the D is unclear. Germline V CDR1 and CDR2: WSHSY, SAAADI. CDR3 length: 15 residues. Trimming pared 3 bases from V and 3 bases from J, leaving 15 bases between. The CDR3 DNA reads TGCGCCAGCAGTGAAGTCGGCACAGCAAACTACGAGCAGTACTTC. This encodes CASSEVGTANYEQYF.

This clone was seen a handful of times. J is TRBJ1-3 and V is TRBV3-1 (or the pseudogene TRBV3-2); TRBD1 agrees at 8 bases. The CDR3 contains 17 residues. J lost 0 bases, V lost 4 bases, and 8 bases had no gene match. CDR1 and CDR2 from the germline V gene are LGHDT and YNNKEL (reference sequence). CDR3 protein: CASSLRGPEFSGNTIYF. CDR3 bases: TGTGCCAGCAGCCTCAGGGGGCCGGAGTTCTCTGGAAACACCATATATTTT.

The J gene is TRBJ1-5, the V gene TRBV29-1; TRBD1 might be the D (5 bases). The CDR3 sequence is 16 residues long. With 6 bases removed from V and 7 bases from J, the gap between germline ends came to 25 bases. Germline V gene data show CDR1 as SQVTM and CDR2 as ANQGSEA. The CDR3 nucleotides are TGCAGCGTGGTAGTACGGAGGGGAGACGGGAGGCAGCCCCAGCATTTT. Protein: CSVVVRRGDGRQPQHF.

As regards this clone: This sample includes further DNA sequences coding for the same CDR3. V and J are TRBV6-5 and TRBJ1-2, with 12 positions matching TRBD1. The CDR3 runs to 14 residues. Germline CDR1 reads MNHEY; CDR2 reads SVGAGI. Germline trimming cut 2 bases from V and 8 bases from J; bases unmatched to any gene: 3. The CDR3 DNA reads as TGTGCCAGCAGTTACACGGGACAGGGGGCGGGCTACACCTTC. This translates into CASSYTGQGAGYTF.

This chain uses TRBV2 with TRBJ1-1; D is unresolved. The V end was cut by 1 base, the J end by 10 bases, with 13 bases between. CDR3 length: 13 amino acids. Germline CDR1 is SNHLY and CDR2 is FYNNEI. CDR3 sequence (DNA): TGTGCCAGCAGTGAAGAACGGGAGGGAGTAGCTTTCTTT. Its translation is CASSEEREGVAFF.

V usage is TRBV7-3 and J usage is TRBJ2-1, with 8 nucleotides matching TRBD2. V lost 5 bases and J lost 3; bases outside the gene matches: 6. Per germline, CDR1 SGHTA and CDR2 FQGTGA. The CDR3 consists of 15 residues. CDR3 protein: CASSPLSGNYNEQFF. CDR3 nucleotides: TGTGCCAGCAGCCCACTTAGCGGGAACTACAATGAGCAGTTCTTC.

CDR3 nucleotide sequence: TGTGCCAGCAAACGGGAGGGGGCCTACAATGAGCAGTTCTTC. It specifies CASKREGAYNEQFF. The chain employs TRBV27 and TRBJ2-1, with 8 bases fitting TRBD2. The length of the CDR3 is 14 residues. V gave up 7 bases and J gave up 2 bases; unmatched junction bases: 4. The germline V gene encodes CDR1 MNHEY and CDR2 SMNVEV (reference sequence).

This sequence joins TRBV9 and TRBJ1-2; 8 bases are a match to TRBD1. There are 15 residues in the CDR3. Germline values: CDR1 SGDLS, CDR2 YYNGEE. V lost 3 bases and J lost 8; bases outside the gene matches: 12. CDR3 sequence: CASSAVTGVIEGYTF. The CDR3 nucleotides read TGTGCCAGCAGCGCGGTGACAGGGGTTATTGAAGGCTACACCTTC.

The chain has TRBV14 and TRBJ1-2, with D possibly matching TRBD1 (5 bases). The V end was cut by 1 base, the J end by 6 bases, with 12 bases between. The CDR3 runs 14 residues. Germline V gene lookup returns CDR1 SGHDN and CDR2 FVKESK. The CDR3 nucleotides read TGTGCCAGCAGCCAAGTAGTGGGGGGAGATGGCTACACCTTC. Translating it yields CASSQVVGGDGYTF.